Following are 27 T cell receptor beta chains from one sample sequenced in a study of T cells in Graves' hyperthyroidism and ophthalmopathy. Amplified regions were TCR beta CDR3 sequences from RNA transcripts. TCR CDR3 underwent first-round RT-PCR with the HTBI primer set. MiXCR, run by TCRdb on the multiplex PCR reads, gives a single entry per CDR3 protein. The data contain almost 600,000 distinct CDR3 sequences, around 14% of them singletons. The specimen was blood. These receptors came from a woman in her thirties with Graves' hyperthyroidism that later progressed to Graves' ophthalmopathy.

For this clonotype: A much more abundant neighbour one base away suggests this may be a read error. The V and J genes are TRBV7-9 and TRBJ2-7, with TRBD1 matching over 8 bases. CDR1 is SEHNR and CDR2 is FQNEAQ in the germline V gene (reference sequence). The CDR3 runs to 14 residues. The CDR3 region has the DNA TGTGCCAACAGCTTCTGGGACAGGACCTACGAGCAGTACTTC. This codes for CANSFWDRTYEQYF.

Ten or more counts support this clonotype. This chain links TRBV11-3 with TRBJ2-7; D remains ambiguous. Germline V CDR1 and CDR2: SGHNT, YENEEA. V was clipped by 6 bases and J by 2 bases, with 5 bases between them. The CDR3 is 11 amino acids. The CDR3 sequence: CASRNAYEQYF. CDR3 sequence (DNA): TGTGCCAGCAGGAACGCCTACGAGCAGTACTTC.

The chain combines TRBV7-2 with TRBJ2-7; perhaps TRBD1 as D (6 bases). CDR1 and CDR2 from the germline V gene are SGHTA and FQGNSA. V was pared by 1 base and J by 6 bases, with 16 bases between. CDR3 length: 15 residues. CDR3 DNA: TGTGCCAGCAGCTTAGAGTCAGGGGCGGCGAGCGAGCAGTACTTC. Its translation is CASSLESGAASEQYF.

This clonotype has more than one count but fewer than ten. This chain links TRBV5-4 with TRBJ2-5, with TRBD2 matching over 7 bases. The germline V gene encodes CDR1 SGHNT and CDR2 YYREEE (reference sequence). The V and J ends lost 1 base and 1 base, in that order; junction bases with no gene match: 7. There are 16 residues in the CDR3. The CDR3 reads CASSLRTGTIQETQYF. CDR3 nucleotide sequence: TGTGCCAGCAGCTTGAGGACCGGGACTATCCAAGAGACCCAGTACTTC.

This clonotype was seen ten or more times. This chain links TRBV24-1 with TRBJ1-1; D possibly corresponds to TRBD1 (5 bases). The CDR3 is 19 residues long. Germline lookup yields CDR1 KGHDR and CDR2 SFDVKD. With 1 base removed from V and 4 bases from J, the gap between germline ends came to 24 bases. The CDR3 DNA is TGTGCCACCAGTGATTTATCTCTTTGGGTCCGATCCGGGGGCACTGAAGCTTTCTTT. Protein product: CATSDLSLWVRSGGTEAFF.

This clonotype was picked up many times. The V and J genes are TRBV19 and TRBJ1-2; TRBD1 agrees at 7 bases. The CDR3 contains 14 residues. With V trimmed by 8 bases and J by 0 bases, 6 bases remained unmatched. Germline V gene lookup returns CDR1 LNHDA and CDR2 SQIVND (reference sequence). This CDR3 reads CASDPGGSNYGYTF. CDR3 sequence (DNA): TGTGCCAGTGACCCAGGGGGGTCTAACTATGGCTACACCTTC.

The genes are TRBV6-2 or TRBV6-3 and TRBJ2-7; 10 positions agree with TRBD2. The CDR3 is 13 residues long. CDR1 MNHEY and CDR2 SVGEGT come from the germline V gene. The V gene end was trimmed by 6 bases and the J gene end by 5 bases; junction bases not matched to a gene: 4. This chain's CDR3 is CASSSGLANEQYF. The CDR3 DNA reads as TGTGCCAGCAGCTCGGGACTAGCGAACGAGCAGTACTTC.

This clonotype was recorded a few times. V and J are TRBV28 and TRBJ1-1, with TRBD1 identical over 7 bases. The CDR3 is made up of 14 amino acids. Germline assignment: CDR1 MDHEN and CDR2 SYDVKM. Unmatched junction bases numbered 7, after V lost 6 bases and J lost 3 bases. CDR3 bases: TGTGCCAGCAGGTATTTGCAGGGGGACACTGAAGCTTTCTTT. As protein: CASRYLQGDTEAFF. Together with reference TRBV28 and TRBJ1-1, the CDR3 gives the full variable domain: DVKVTQSSRYLVKRTGEKVFLECVQDMDHENMFWYRQDPGLGLRLIYFSYDVKMKEKGDIPEGYSVSREKKERFSLILESASTNQTSMYLCASRYLQGDTEAFFGQGTRLTVV.

CDR3 in amino acids: CASSGASEFSYNEQFF. CDR3 nucleotide sequence: TGTGCCAGCAGTGGTGCTAGCGAGTTCTCCTACAATGAGCAGTTCTTC. This chain joins TRBV25-1 and TRBJ2-1; D may be TRBD2 (6 bases). Germline-derived CDR1 and CDR2 are MGHDK and SYGVNS. The CDR3 runs to 16 residues. Trimming removed 4 bases from V and 0 bases from J, with 13 bases in between.

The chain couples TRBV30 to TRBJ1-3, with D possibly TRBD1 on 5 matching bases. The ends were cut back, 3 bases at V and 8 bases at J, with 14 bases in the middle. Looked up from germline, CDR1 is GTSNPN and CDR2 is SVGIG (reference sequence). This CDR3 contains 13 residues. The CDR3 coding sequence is TGTGCCTGGAGGACCTTCCTAGGGGACACCATATATTTT. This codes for CAWRTFLGDTIYF.

In nucleotides, the CDR3 is TGCAGTGCTTCTACAGTGAGCGTTGGAGCTTTCTTT. As protein: CSASTVSVGAFF. This sequence joins TRBV20-1 and TRBJ1-1; D unclear. The V gene lost 5 bases and the J gene lost 10 bases, with 17 bases spanning the gap. The CDR3 consists of 12 residues. Germline V lookup: CDR1 DFQATT, CDR2 SNEGSKA (reference sequence).

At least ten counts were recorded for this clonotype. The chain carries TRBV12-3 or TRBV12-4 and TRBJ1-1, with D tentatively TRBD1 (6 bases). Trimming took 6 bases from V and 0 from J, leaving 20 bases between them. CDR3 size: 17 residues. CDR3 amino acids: CASSSITTGNMNTEAFF. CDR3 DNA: TGTGCCAGCAGCTCTATCACAACAGGGAACATGAACACTGAAGCTTTCTTT.

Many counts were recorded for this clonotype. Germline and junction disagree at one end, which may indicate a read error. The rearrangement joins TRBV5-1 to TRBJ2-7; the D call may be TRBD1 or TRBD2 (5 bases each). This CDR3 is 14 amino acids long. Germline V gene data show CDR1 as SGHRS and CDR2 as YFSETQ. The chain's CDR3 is CASSLGTPPYEQYF. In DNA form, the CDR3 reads TGTGCCAGCAGTCTCGGGACCCCTCCCTACGAGCAGTACTTC. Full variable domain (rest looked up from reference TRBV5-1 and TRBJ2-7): KAGVTQTPRYLIKTRGQQVTLSCSPISGHRSVSWYQQTPGQGLQFLFEYFSETQRNKGNFPGRFSGRQFSNSRSEMNVSTLELGDSALYLCASSLGTPPYEQYFGPGTRLTVT.

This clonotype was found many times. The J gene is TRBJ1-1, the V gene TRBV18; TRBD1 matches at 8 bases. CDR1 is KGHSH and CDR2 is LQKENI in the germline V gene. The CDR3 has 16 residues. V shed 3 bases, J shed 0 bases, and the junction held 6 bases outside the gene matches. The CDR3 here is CASSPSSTGVNTEAFF. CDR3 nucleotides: TGTGCCAGCTCACCTTCTTCGACAGGGGTGAACACTGAAGCTTTCTTT. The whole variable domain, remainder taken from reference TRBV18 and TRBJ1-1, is NAGVMQNPRHLVRRRGQEARLRCSPMKGHSHVYWYRQLPEEGLKFMVYLQKENIIDESGMPKERFSAEFPKEGPSILRIQQVVRGDSAAYFCASSPSSTGVNTEAFFGQGTRLTVV.

In nucleotides, the CDR3 is TGTGCCAGCAGGAGCGGATACCTCTACGAGCAGTACTTC. It is translated as CASRSGYLYEQYF. The chain has TRBV6-1 and TRBJ2-7; possible D gene TRBD2, 5 bases. The CDR3 runs 13 residues. The V end lost 6 bases, the J end lost 3 bases, and 12 bases lay between the germline ends. Per germline, CDR1 MNHNS and CDR2 SASEGT.

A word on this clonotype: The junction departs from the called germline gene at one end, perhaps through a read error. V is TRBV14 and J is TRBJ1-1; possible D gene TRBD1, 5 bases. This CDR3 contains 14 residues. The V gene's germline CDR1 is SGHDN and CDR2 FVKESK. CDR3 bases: TGTGCCGGCAGCCTATCCCAGGGAAGCACTGAAGCTTTCTTT. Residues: CAGSLSQGSTEAFF. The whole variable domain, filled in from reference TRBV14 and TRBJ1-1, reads EAGVTQFPSHSVIEKGQTVTLRCDPISGHDNLYWYRRVMGKEIKFLLHFVKESKQDESGMPNNRFLAERTGGTYSTLKVQPAELEDSGVYFCAGSLSQGSTEAFFGQGTRLTVV.

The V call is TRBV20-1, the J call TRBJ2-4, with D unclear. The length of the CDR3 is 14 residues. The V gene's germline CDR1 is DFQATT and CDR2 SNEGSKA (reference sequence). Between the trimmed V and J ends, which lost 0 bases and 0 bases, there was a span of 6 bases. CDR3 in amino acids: CSARDDVAKNIQYF. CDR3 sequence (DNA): TGCAGTGCTAGAGACGACGTAGCCAAAAACATTCAGTACTTC.

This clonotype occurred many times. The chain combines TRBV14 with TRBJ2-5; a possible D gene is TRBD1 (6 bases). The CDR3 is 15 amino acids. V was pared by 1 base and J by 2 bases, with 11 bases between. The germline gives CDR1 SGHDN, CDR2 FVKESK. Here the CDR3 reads CASSQVGTPQETQYF. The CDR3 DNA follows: TGTGCCAGCAGCCAAGTTGGGACACCTCAAGAGACCCAGTACTTC.

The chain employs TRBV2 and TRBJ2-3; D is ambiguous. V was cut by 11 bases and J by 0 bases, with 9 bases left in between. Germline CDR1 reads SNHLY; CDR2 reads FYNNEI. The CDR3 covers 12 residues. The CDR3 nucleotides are TGTGCCGGTACGCAGAGCACAGATACGCAGTATTTT. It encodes CAGTQSTDTQYF.

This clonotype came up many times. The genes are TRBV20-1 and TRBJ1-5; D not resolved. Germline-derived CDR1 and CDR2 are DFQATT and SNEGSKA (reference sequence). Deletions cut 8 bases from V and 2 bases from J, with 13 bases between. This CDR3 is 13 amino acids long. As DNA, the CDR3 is TGCAGTCCCTACGCACCCGGCAATCAGCCCCAGCATTTT. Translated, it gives CSPYAPGNQPQHF.

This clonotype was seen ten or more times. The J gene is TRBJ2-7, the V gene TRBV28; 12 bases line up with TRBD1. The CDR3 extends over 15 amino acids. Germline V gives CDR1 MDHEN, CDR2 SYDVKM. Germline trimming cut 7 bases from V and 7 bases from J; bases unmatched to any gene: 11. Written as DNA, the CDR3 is TGTGCCAGCACCTACCCCGGGACAGGGGGCCTTGAGCAGTACTTC. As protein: CASTYPGTGGLEQYF. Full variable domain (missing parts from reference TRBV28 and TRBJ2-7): DVKVTQSSRYLVKRTGEKVFLECVQDMDHENMFWYRQDPGLGLRLIYFSYDVKMKEKGDIPEGYSVSREKKERFSLILESASTNQTSMYLCASTYPGTGGLEQYFGPGTRLTVT.

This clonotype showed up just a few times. The CDR3 protein is CASSLLRGSSSGANVLTF. CDR3 DNA: TGTGCCAGCAGCTTATTGAGGGGGAGTTCTTCTGGGGCCAACGTCCTGACTTTC. The chain joins TRBV7-3 to TRBJ2-6, with D possibly TRBD1 on 6 matching bases. CDR3 length: 18 amino acids. In germline, CDR1 is SGHTA, CDR2 FQGTGA. Trimming left V 2 bases short and J 1 base short, with 15 bases between. The variable domain in full, with the rest retrieved from reference TRBV7-3 and TRBJ2-6, is GAGVSQTPSNKVTEKGKYVELRCDPISGHTALYWYRQSLGQGPEFLIYFQGTGAADDSGLPNDRFFAVRPEGSVSTLKIQRTERGDSAVYLCASSLLRGSSSGANVLTFGAGSRLTVL.

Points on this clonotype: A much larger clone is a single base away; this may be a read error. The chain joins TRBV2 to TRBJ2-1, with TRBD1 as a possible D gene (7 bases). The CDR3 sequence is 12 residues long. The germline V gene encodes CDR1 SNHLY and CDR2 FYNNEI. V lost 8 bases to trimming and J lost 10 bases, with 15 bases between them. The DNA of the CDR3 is TGTGCCAGCCACGGAGGGGGCAAGGAGCAGTTCTTC. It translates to CASHGGGKEQFF.

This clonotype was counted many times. The CDR3 loop reads CAWSADGSNQPQHF. The DNA of the CDR3 is TGTGCCTGGAGTGCGGACGGAAGCAATCAGCCCCAGCATTTT. The genes are TRBV30 and TRBJ1-5; D remains unclear. The CDR3 length is 14 residues. Per the germline V gene, CDR1 is GTSNPN and CDR2 is SVGIG (reference sequence). Trimming cost V 1 base and J 1 base, with 8 bases left between them.

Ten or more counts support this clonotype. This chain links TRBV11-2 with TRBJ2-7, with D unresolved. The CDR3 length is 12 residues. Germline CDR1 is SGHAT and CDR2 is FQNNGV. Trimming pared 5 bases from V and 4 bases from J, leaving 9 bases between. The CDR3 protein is CASSPSDYEQYF. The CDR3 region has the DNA TGTGCCAGCAGCCCGTCGGATTACGAGCAGTACTTC.

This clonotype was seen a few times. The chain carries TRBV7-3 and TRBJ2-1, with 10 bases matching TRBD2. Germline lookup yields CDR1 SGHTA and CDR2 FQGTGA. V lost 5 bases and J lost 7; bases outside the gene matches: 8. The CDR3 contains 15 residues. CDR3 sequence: CASSPASGSRNEQFF. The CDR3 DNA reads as TGTGCCAGCAGCCCCGCTAGCGGGAGTAGAAATGAGCAGTTCTTC. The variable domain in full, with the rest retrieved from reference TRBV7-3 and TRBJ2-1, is GAGVSQTPSNKVTEKGKYVELRCDPISGHTALYWYRQSLGQGPEFLIYFQGTGAADDSGLPNDRFFAVRPEGSVSTLKIQRTERGDSAVYLCASSPASGSRNEQFFGPGTRLTVL.

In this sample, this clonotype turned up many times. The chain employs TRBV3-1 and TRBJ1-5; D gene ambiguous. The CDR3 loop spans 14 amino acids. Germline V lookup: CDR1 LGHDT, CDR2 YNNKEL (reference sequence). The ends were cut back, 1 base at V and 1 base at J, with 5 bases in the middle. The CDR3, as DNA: TGTGCCAGCAGCCAAGGCGGCAGCAATCAGCCCCAGCATTTT. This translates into CASSQGGSNQPQHF. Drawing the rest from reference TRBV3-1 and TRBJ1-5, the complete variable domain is DTAVSQTPKYLVTQMGNDKSIKCEQNLGHDTMYWYKQDSKKFLKIMFSYNNKELIINETVPNRFSPKSPDKAHLNLHINSLELGDSAVYFCASSQGGSNQPQHFGDGTRLSIL.